What follows describes a single T cell receptor (beta chain). Its cognate antigen has yet to be identified. There are no base qualities to consult, and no much larger clone falls within one base. Each donor gave one peripheral blood draw, roughly 0.12 L on average, collected into heparinised tubes. Naive, central memory, regulatory and stem cell-like memory CD4+ T cells were sorted on a BD FACSAria II using a panel including CD45RO, CCR7, CD25, CD127, CD95 and CD27. Purity was above 98% for every sorted population. PBMCs were separated immediately by Lymphoprep density gradient centrifugation and were stained directly, without being cultured. So that batch effects would be minimized, each experiment stained and sorted samples in pairs, pairing one healthy donor with one patient. The germline V gene yields SGDLS for CDR1 and YYNGEE for CDR2. The CDR3 contains 16 residues, cysteine and phenylalanine counted. Just CDR3 DNA is preserved here, 48 bases in frame from base 1. After removal of 3 bases from V and 14 bases from J, the junction retains 19 bases not matched to a gene.

The sample comes from a study of beta chain features in type 1 diabetes listed by TCRdb under 2018. Background for the entire study: Mean age, gender distribution, total cell number and subset yield did not differ between patients and healthy donors. A total of 85 million to 140 million sorted cells were examined across all samples, and a strong correlation was observed between cell number per subset and RNA yield. In the study, recently diagnosed type 1 diabetes patients and matched healthy donors were compared on the TCRB repertoires of their sorted circulating CD4+ T cell subsets. Naive and central memory subsets were obtained from all 30 or so donors, but regulatory and stem cell-like memory subsets were isolated from only 8 patients and roughly 8 healthy donors.

The High Capacity cDNA Reverse Transcription Kit was used to reverse transcribe all of the isolated RNA, meaning that expressed TCRB transcripts were what got sequenced. Deep immunoSEQ sequencing was performed on naive, central memory and regulatory T cell samples, with an average of around 3.4 million total reads per sample. Sorted cells were lysed in RLT buffer, and RNA was extracted using DNase-treated RNeasy Micro or Mini kits according to cell number. Each cell subset was processed on its own to prevent cross-contamination, while patient and healthy donor samples were processed together. The immunoSEQ multiplex PCR was used to amplify TCRB sequences from cDNA, yielding 87-bp fragments that span the CDR3 region. Sequencing of the amplicons was performed on the Illumina HiSeq platform. Regarding the original processing steps: Synthetic template baselines were used to correct PCR bias computationally, reads within Hamming distance 2 were collapsed, and singletons that could not be merged were discarded. Reads were aligned against IMGT to assign V, D and J genes, CDR3 length and insertions or deletions at six rearrangement sites. Within each subset, clonotype counts were normalized to sorted cell number, and only after that were true diversity and Gini coefficients computed with the tcR R package. Repertoire sharing was quantified using the overlap coefficient calculated on TCRB nucleotide sequences. Out-of-frame TCRB sequences from naive cells were analyzed to stand in for the pre-selection repertoire. TCRdb took this table from immuneACCESS and kept in-frame rearrangements with V and J called. Such tables lack part of the clones; where checked against another copy, unresolved V genes explain under half of the gap, and the rest is unexplained. Clonal size and the V and J genes are those of that table, whereas D and trimming came from the DNA. For this sample there are 600,000 to 750,000 clones; around 11% appear just once. Around 0.12% of the sample is in the top ten clones.

Here is what the overall study found, with its caveats: Because the HLA sub-analyses included only small numbers of individuals, any influence of HLA type on TCRB rearrangement was left unresolved. In all four CD4+ subsets, TCRB CDR3 length was moderately but significantly shorter in type 1 diabetes patients. Because cDNA was sequenced instead of genomic DNA, highly expressing activated cells could be over-represented, though the groups showed no difference in activation or CD3 levels. At VDJ recombination sites, patients with type 1 diabetes made fewer insertions and deleted more nucleotides, a pattern implying thymic rearrangement abnormalities. Shorter templates might be favored by PCR, yet because patient and control samples were amplified and corrected together, any such skew would affect both groups equally. Naive, central memory and regulatory TCRB repertoires appeared to be more alike among patients than among healthy donors.

The chain links TRBV9 with TRBJ1-4, and TRBD1 matches 7 of the central bases. Sample: naive CD4+ T cells from blood. The cell subset or site label on this specimen signifies: true naive CD4+ T cells. This sequence originates from a young man with type 1 diabetes. CDR3 protein: CASSGQGGQPSGRLFF. The DNA reads as follows: TGTGCCAGCAGCGGACAAGGGGGACAGCCATCGGGGAGGCTGTTTTTT.